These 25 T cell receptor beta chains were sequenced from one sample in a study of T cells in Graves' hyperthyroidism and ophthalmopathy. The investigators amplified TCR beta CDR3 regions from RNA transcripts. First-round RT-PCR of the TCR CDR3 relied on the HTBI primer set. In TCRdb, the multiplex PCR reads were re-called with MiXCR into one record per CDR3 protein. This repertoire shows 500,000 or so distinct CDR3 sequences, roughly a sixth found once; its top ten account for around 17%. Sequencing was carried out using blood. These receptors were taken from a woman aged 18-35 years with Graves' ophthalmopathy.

This chain's CDR3 is CASTWGLAGVQETQYF. The DNA for the CDR3 is TGTGCCAGCACCTGGGGACTAGCGGGAGTCCAAGAGACCCAGTACTTC. The chain joins TRBV6-1 to TRBJ2-5; 14 nucleotides match TRBD2. This CDR3 region has 16 residues. CDR1 and CDR2 (germline): MNHNS, SASEGT. V dropped 7 bases and J dropped 1; count of bases not matched to a gene: 5.

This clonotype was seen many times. The CDR3 loop is CASSLRAGWTEAFF. The CDR3 region has the DNA TGTGCCAGCAGTTTAAGGGCAGGGTGGACTGAAGCTTTCTTT. This chain connects TRBV28 to TRBJ1-1; D perhaps matches TRBD1 (5 bases). CDR3 length: 14 amino acids. Deletions cut 2 bases from V and 5 bases from J, with 12 bases between. Germline assignment: CDR1 MDHEN and CDR2 SYDVKM.

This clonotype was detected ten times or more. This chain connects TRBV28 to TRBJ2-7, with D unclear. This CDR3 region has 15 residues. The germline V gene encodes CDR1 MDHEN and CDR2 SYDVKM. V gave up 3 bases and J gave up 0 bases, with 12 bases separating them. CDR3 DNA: TGTGCCAGCAGTTTTAGGTCTCAGGCCTCCTACGAGCAGTACTTC. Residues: CASSFRSQASYEQYF.

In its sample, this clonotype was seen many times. This CDR3 reads CASGPRQGAMVENTEAFF. The CDR3 nucleotides are TGTGCTAGTGGTCCCCGACAGGGGGCTATGGTCGAGAACACTGAAGCTTTCTTT. This chain links TRBV12-5 with TRBJ1-1, with 10 bases identical to TRBD1. J was trimmed by 1 base and V by 5 bases; bases with no gene match: 13. Germline V lookup: CDR1 LGHNT, CDR2 FRNRAP. The CDR3 contains 18 residues.

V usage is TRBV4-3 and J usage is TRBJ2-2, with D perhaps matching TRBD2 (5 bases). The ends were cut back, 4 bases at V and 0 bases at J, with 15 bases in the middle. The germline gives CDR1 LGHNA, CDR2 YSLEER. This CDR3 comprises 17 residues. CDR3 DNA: TGCGCCAGCAGCCCCAAGGGCAGCGGAACGAACACCGGGGAGCTGTTTTTT. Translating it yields CASSPKGSGTNTGELFF.

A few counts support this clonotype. The CDR3 spells CASSPETHRGETQYF. The DNA of the CDR3 is TGTGCCAGCTCACCCGAAACCCACAGGGGTGAGACCCAGTACTTC. The chain recombines TRBV18 with TRBJ2-5; TRBD1 matches at 7 bases. V dropped 3 bases and J dropped 5; count of bases not matched to a gene: 9. The CDR3 is 15 residues long. The V gene's germline CDR1 is KGHSH and CDR2 LQKENI.

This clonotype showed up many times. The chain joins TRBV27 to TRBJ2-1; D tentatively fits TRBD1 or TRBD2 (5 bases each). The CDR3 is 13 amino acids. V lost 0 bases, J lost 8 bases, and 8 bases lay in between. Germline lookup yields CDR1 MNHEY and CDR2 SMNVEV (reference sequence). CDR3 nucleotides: TGTGCCAGCAGTTTATCCAGGGAGCATGAGCAGTTCTTC. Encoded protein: CASSLSREHEQFF.

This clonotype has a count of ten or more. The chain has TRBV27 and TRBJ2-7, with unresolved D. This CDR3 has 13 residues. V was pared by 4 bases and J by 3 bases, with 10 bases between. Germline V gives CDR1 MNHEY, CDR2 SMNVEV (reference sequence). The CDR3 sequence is CASSSALFYEQYF. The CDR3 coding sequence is TGTGCCAGCAGTTCAGCCCTCTTCTACGAGCAGTACTTC.

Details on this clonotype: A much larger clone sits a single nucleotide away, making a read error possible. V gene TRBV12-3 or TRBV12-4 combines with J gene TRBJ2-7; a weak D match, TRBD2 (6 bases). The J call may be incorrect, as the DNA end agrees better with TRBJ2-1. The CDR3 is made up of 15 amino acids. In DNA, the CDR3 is TGTGCCAGCACCCTTAGGTGGGGGGACTCCTACGAGCAGTTCTTC. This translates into CASTLRWGDSYEQFF.

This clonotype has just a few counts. The CDR3, as DNA: TGTGCCTGGGACCCGGCGGCTAACTATGGCTACACCTTC. It translates to CAWDPAANYGYTF. The chain has TRBV30 and TRBJ1-2; D remains ambiguous. The CDR3 totals 13 residues. Germline CDR1 reads GTSNPN; CDR2 reads SVGIG (reference sequence). Trimming took off 5 bases at V and 0 bases at J, with 10 bases between the two ends.

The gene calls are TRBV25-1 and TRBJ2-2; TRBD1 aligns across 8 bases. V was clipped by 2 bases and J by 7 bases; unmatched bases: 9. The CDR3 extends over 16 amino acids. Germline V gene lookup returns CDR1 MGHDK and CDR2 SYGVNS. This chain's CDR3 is CASSEPQGAFGGELFF. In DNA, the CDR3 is TGTGCCAGCAGTGAACCGCAGGGGGCTTTCGGCGGGGAGCTGTTTTTT.

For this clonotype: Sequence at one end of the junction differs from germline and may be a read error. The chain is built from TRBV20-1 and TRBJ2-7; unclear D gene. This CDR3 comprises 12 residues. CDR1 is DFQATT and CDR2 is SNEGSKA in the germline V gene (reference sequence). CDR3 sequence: CSARDDDYGQYF. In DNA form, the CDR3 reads TGCAGTGCTAGAGACGACGATTACGGGCAGTACTTC.

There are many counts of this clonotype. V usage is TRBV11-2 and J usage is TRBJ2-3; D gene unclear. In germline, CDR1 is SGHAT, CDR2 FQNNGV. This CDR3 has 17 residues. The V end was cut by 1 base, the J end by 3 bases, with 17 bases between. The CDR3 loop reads CASSLGPRSSPTDTQYF. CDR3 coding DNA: TGTGCCAGCAGCTTAGGCCCTCGGTCTAGTCCGACAGATACGCAGTATTTT.

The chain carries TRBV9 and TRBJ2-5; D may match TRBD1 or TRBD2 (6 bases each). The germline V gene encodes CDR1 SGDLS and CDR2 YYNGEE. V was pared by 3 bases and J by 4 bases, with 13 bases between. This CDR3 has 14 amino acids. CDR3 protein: CASSAHGGPETQYF. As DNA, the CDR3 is TGTGCCAGCAGCGCACACGGGGGCCCAGAGACCCAGTACTTC.

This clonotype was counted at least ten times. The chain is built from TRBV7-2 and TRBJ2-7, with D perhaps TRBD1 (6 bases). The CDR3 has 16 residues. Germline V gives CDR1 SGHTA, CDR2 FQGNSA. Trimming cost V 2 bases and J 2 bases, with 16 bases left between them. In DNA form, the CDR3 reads TGTGCCAGCAGCTTATTACCCCAGGGGAACACCTACGAGCAGTACTTC. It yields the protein CASSLLPQGNTYEQYF. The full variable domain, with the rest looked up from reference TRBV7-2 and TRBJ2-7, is GAGVSQSPSNKVTEKGKDVELRCDPISGHTALYWYRQSLGQGLEFLIYFQGNSAPDKSGLPSDRFSAERTGGSVSTLTIQRTQQEDSAVYLCASSLLPQGNTYEQYFGPGTRLTVT.

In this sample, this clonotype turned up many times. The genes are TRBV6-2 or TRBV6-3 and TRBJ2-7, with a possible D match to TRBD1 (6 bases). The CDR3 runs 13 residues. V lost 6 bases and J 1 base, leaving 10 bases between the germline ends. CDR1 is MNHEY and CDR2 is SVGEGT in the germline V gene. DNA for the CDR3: TGTGCCAGCAGACCGGACAGTTCCTACGAGCAGTACTTC. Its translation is CASRPDSSYEQYF.

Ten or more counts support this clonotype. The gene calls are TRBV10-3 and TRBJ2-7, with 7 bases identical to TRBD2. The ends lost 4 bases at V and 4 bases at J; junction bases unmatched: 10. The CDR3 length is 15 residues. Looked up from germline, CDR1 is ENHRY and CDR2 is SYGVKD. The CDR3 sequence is CAISGLSGAGYEQYF. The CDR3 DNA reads TGTGCCATCAGTGGCCTATCGGGAGCGGGGTACGAGCAGTACTTC.

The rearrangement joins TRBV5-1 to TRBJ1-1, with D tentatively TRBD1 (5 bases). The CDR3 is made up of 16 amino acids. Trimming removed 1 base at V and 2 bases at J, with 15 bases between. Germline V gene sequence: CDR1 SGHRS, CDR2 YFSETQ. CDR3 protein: CASSLIPGGVNTEAFF. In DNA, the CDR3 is TGCGCCAGCAGCTTGATCCCCGGGGGGGTAAACACTGAAGCTTTCTTT.

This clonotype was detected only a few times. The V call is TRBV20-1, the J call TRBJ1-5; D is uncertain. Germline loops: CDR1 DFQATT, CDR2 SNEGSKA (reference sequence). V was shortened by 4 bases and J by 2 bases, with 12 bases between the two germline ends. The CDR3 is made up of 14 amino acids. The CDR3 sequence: CSAILDARNQPQHF. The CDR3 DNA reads TGCAGTGCTATCCTGGACGCGCGCAATCAGCCCCAGCATTTT.

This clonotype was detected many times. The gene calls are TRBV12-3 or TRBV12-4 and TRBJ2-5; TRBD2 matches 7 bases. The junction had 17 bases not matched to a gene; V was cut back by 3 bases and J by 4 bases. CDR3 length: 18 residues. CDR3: CASSFGGNSGPFRETQYF. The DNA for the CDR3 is TGTGCCAGCAGTTTTGGGGGGAATAGCGGGCCCTTTAGAGAGACCCAGTACTTC.

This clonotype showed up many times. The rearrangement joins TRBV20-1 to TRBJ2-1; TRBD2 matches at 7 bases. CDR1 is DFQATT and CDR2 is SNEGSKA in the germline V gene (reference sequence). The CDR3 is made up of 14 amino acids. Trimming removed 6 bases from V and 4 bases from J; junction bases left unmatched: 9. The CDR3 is CSADLADKYNEQFF. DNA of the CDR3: TGCAGTGCAGACCTAGCGGACAAGTACAATGAGCAGTTCTTC.

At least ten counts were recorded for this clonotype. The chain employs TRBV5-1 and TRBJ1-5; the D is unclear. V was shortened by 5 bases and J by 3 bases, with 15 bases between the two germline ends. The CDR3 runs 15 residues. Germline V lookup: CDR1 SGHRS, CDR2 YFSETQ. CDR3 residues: CASRSFPGANQPQHF. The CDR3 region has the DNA TGCGCCAGCAGATCGTTCCCCGGTGCCAATCAGCCCCAGCATTTT.

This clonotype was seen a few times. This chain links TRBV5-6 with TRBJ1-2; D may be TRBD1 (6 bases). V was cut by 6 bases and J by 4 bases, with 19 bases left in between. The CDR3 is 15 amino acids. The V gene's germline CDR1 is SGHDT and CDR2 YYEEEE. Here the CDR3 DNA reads TGTGCCAGCACTCCGGGAAACAGGGTGCTCTATGGCTACACCTTC. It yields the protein CASTPGNRVLYGYTF.

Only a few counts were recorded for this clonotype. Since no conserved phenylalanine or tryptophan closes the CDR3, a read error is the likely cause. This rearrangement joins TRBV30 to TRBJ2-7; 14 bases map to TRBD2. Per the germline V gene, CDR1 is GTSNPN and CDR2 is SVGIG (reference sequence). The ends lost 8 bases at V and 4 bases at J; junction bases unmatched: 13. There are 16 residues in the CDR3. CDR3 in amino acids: CASSLGTSGSQYEQYL. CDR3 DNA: TGTGCCAGCAGCTTAGGGACTAGCGGGAGCCAATACGAGCAGTACCTC.

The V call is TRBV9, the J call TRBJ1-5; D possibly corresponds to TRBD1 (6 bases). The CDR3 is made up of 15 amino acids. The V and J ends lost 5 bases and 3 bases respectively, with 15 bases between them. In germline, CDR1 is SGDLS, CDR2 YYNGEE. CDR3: CASSQSGADNQPQHF. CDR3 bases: TGTGCCAGCAGTCAGTCGGGGGCTGACAATCAGCCCCAGCATTTT.